This T cell receptor (beta chain) is from a study of blood T cell repertoires in COVID-19. About the study: Collection of acute and convalescent COVID-19 samples took place in the United States, Italy and Spain. PBMCs, B-cell-depleted T cells, or T cells provided the cDNA or gDNA that made up the material.

V trimming: 1 base; J trimming: 2 bases; junction bases outside the gene matches: 3. The V gene's germline CDR1 is LNHNV and CDR2 YYDKDF (reference sequence). The CDR3 loop spans 15 amino acids. Original data processing: Amplification of reference gene primers provided the estimated nucleated cell counts. Produced via immunoSEQ multiplex PCR; TCRdb's table is partial and in-frame only. Clone size and V and J calls were adopted from that table, with D and trimming inferred from the DNA. The data show about 280,000 clones, approximately 91% seen once. Only a few counts were recorded for this clone. The sequenced material came from peripheral blood. This TCR was recovered from a woman between 35 and 50 years old who had recovered from COVID-19. J is TRBJ2-3 and V is TRBV15; 7 bases align to TRBD2. The CDR3 DNA is TGTGCCACCAGCAGAGCCGGGACTACCACAGATACGCAGTATTTT. It is translated as CATSRAGTTTDTQYF.